This TCR beta chain was identified during a study of human T cells and chemical hapten exposure. Study summary: Per-sample TCR yield variability stemmed mainly from small pooled library volume differences.

The library gave individual cDNA molecules unique molecular identifiers. TCRdb ran MiXCR on the RACE reads and lists one entry per CDR3 protein. The table has around 150,000 distinct CDR3 sequences, more than 12% seen once. There are many counts of this clonotype. Its target is not known. Study-wide results and limits: Significantly greater numbers of large CDR3 similarity clusters came from expanded TCRs than from controls.

The germline V gene encodes CDR1 GTSNPN and CDR2 SVGIG (reference sequence). V trimming: 1 base; J trimming: 0 bases; junction bases outside the gene matches: 3. The length of the CDR3 is 17 residues. Time point meaning: patch test 1, 2 weeks after DPC sensitization. Documented treatment: therapeutic diphenylcyclopropenone sensitization with weekly scalp DPC. The chain uses TRBV30 and TRBJ2-1, with 13 bases aligning to TRBD2. The material sequenced was whole blood, taken in connection with sensitization to the hapten diphenylcyclopropenone (DPC). The clonotype was recovered from a woman in her twenties or thirties with alopecia areata. Some clones in this sample may be carry-over from other donors' samples. The CDR3 bases are TGTGCCTGGAGTGCCGGGACTAGCGGGACCTCCTACAATGAGCAGTTCTTC. Translating it yields CAWSAGTSGTSYNEQFF.